This T cell receptor beta chain was sequenced during a study of shared clonotypes between healthy human individuals. Whole-study findings and limits: Richness estimates generally favored naive over memory subsets.

Study donors comprised healthy, HIV-negative adults devoid of recent acute infection or vaccination. It was across several immunoSEQ plates that each subset's genomic DNA was evenly split. Clones were sequenced by immunoSEQ multiplex PCR, and TCRdb holds only the in-frame ones, with some missing. There are 2 million to 3 million clones in the sample; 93% occur only once, and about 0.38% lies in the top ten. Concerning this clone itself: Its antigen is still unknown. The same CDR3 is also encoded by other DNA sequences in this sample.

This clonotype originated in a man between 18 and 35 years old in good health. Some clones in this sample may be carry-over from other donors' samples. Sample: naive CD4+ T cells from PBMCs. Subset here: CD45RA+ positively selected.

The CDR3 nucleotides are TGTGCCAGCAGTTTGGCAGACTCCTACGAGCAGTACTTC. This sequence encodes CASSLADSYEQYF. The V call is TRBV27, the J call TRBJ2-7; D unclear. The CDR3 contains 13 residues. Germline lookup yields CDR1 MNHEY and CDR2 SMNVEV (reference sequence). With 3 bases removed from V and 0 bases from J, the gap between germline ends came to 6 bases.